This TCR beta chain was obtained from a study of human T cells and chemical hapten exposure. The wider study: Patch tests of 0.01% DPC on the upper back were read at 6 days.

This clonotype has just a few counts. Germline CDR1 DFQATT, CDR2 SNEGSKA (reference sequence). The CDR3 is made up of 14 amino acids. Trimming took 6 bases from V and 6 from J; bases not matched to a gene: 11. Stated time point: patch test 3, about 24 weeks after DPC sensitization. Sample treatment: therapeutic diphenylcyclopropenone sensitization with weekly scalp DPC. TCRdb fed the RACE reads into MiXCR, producing one record per CDR3 protein. The sample carries 85,000 to 100,000 distinct CDR3 sequences, roughly 27% recorded once. The chain recombines TRBV20-1 with TRBJ2-3; TRBD1 matches 8 bases. The sequence was obtained from a man aged 40-55 years with alopecia areata. Some clones in this sample may be carry-over from other donors' samples. The sample consisted of whole blood, taken in connection with sensitization to the hapten diphenylcyclopropenone (DPC). The CDR3 DNA is TGCAGTGCCGTCGAGCAGGGGGACAGGGATACGCAGTATTTT. This encodes CSAVEQGDRDTQYF.